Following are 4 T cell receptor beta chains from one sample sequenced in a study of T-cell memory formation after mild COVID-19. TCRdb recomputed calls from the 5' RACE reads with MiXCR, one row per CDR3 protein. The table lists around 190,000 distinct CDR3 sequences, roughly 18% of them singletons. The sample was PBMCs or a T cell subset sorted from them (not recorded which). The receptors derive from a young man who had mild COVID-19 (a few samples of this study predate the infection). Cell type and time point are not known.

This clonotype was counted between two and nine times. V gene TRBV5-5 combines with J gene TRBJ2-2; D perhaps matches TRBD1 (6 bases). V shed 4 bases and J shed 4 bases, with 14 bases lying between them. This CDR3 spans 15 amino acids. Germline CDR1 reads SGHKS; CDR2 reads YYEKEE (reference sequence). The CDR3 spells CASSGIQGFTGELFF. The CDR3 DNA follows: TGTGCCAGCAGCGGGATACAGGGATTCACCGGGGAGCTGTTTTTT. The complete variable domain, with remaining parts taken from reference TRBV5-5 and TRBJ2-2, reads DAGVTQSPTHLIKTRGQQVTLRCSPISGHKSVSWYQQVLGQGPQFIFQYYEKEERGRGNFPDRFSARQFPNYSSELNVNALLLGDSALYLCASSGIQGFTGELFFGEGSRLTVL.

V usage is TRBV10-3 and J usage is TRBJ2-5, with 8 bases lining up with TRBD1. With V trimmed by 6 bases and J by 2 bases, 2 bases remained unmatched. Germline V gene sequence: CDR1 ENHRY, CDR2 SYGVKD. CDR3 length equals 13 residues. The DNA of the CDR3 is TGTGCCATCAGCCAGGGGGCTCAAGAGACCCAGTACTTC. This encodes CAISQGAQETQYF.

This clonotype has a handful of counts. This CDR3 is CASSLVGWQQNTEAFF. The CDR3 DNA is TGTGCCAGCAGCTTAGTAGGGTGGCAGCAGAACACTGAAGCTTTCTTT. This sequence joins TRBV7-8 and TRBJ1-1; unclear D gene. This CDR3 is 16 amino acids long. V was pared by 1 base and J by 1 base, with 13 bases between. Germline-derived CDR1 and CDR2 are SGHVS and FQNEAQ. The complete variable domain, with remaining parts taken from reference TRBV7-8 and TRBJ1-1, reads GAGVSQSPRYKVAKRGQDVALRCDPISGHVSLFWYQQALGQGPEFLTYFQNEAQLDKSGLPSDRFFAERPEGSVSTLKIQRTQQEDSAVYLCASSLVGWQQNTEAFFGQGTRLTVV.

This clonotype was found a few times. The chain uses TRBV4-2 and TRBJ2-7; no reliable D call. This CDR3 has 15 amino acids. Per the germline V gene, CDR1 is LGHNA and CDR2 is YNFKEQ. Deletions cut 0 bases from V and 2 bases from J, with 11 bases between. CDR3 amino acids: CASSQDSQAAYEQYF. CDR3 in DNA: TGTGCCAGCAGCCAAGATAGCCAGGCCGCCTACGAGCAGTACTTC.